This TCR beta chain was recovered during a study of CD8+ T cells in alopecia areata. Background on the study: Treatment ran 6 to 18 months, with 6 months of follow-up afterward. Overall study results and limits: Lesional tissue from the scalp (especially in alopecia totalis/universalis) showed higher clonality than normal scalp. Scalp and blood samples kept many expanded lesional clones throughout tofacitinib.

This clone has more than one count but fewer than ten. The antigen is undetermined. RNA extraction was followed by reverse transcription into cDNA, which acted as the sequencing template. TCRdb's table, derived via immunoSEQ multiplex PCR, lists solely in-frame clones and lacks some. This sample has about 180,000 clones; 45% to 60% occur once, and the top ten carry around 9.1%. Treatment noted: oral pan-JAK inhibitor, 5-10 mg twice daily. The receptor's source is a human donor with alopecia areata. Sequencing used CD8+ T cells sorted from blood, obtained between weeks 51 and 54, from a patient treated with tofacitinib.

CDR3 nucleotides: TGCAGCACTGAGGGTCCCAGTATGGGGACCCAGTACTTC. It specifies CSTEGPSMGTQYF. V is TRBV29-1 and J is TRBJ2-5; D might be TRBD2 (5 bases). The CDR3 has 13 amino acids. The germline CDR1 and CDR2 sequences are SQVTM and ANQGSEA. V was trimmed by 8 bases and J by 7 bases, leaving 20 bases between them.